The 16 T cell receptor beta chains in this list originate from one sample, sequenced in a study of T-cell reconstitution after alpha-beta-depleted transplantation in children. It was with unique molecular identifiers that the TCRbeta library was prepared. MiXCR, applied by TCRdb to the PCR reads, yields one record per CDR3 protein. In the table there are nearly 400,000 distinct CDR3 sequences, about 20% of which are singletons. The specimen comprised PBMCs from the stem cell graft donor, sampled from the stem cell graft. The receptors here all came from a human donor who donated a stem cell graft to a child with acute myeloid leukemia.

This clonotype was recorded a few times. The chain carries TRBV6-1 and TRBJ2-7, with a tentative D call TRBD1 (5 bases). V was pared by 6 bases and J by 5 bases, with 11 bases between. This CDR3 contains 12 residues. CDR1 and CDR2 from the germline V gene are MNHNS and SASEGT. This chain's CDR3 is CASRGLINEQYF. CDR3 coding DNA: TGTGCCAGCAGGGGGCTTATCAACGAGCAGTACTTC.

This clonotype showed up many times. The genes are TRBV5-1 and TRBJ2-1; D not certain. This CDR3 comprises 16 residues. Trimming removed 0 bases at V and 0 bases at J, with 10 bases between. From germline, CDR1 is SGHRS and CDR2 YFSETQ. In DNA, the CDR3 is TGCGCCAGCAGCTTGGAGGGTCGAAGCTCCTACAATGAGCAGTTCTTC. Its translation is CASSLEGRSSYNEQFF.

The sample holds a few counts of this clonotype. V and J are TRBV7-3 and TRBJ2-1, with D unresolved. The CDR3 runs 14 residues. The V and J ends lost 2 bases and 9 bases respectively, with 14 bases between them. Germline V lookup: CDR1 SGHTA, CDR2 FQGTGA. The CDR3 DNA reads TGTGCCAGCAGCTTAGATAGCCGTGGCGGTGAGCAGTTCTTC. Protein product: CASSLDSRGGEQFF.

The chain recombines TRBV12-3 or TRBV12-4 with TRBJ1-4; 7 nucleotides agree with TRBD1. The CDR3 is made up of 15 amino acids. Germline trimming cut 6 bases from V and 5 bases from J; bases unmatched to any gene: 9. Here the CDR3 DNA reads TGTGCCAGCAGCCAAGGGACAGTTAAAAATGAAAAACTGTTTTTT. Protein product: CASSQGTVKNEKLFF.

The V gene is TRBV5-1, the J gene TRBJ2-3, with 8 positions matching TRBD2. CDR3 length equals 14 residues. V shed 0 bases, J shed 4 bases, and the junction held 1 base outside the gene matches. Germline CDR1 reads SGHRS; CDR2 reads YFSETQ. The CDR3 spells CASSLDGRADTQYF. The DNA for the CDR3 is TGCGCCAGCAGCTTGGACGGGAGGGCAGATACGCAGTATTTT.

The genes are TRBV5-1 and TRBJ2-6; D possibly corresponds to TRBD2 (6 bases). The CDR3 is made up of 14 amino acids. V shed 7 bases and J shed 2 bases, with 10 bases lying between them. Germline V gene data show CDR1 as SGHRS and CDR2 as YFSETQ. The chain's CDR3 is CASRGTAGANVLTF. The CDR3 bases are TGCGCCAGCCGCGGGACGGCTGGGGCCAACGTCCTGACTTTC.

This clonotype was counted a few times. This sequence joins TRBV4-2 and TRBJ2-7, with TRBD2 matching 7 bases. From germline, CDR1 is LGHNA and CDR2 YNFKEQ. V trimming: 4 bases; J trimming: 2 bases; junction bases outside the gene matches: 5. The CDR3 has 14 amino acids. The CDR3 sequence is CASSPTSVTYEQYF. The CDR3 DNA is TGTGCCAGCAGCCCAACTAGCGTCACCTACGAGCAGTACTTC.

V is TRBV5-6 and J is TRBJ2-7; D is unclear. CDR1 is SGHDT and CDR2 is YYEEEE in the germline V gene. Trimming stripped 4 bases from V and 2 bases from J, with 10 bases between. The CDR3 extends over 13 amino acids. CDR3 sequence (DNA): TGTGCCAGCAGCGAGAAGGGCGCCTACGAGCAGTACTTC. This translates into CASSEKGAYEQYF. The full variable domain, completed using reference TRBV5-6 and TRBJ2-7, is DAGVTQSPTHLIKTRGQQVTLRCSPKSGHDTVSWYQQALGQGPQFIFQYYEEEERQRGNFPDRFSGHQFPNYSSELNVNALLLGDSALYLCASSEKGAYEQYFGPGTRLTVT.

The CDR3 region is CASSPDRGGHGELFF. DNA for the CDR3: TGTGCCAGCAGTCCGGACAGGGGTGGTCACGGGGAGCTGTTTTTT. The chain uses TRBV12-3 or TRBV12-4 and TRBJ2-2; the match to TRBD1 covers 9 bases. The CDR3 is 15 residues long. Trimming removed 5 bases from V and 7 bases from J; junction bases left unmatched: 8.

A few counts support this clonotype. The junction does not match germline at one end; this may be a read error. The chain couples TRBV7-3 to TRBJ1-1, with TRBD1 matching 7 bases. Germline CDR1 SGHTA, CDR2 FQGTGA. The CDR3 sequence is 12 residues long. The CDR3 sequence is CASSSNTGQLDF. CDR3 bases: TGTGCCAGCAGCTCTAATACGGGACAGTTGGACTTT.

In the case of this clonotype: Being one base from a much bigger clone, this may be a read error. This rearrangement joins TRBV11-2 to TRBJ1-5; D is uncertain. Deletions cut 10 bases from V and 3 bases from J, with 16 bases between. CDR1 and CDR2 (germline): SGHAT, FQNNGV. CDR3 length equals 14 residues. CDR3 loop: CAISAILDNQPQHF. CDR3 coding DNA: TGTGCCATCAGTGCTATTTTGGACAATCAGCCCCAGCATTTT.

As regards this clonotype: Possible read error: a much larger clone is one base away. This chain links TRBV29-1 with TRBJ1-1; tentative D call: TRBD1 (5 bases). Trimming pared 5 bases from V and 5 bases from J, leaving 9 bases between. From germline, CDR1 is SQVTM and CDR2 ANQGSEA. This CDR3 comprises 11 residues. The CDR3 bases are TGCAGCGTTTTGGGGGGGACTGAAGCTTTCTTT. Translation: CSVLGGTEAFF.

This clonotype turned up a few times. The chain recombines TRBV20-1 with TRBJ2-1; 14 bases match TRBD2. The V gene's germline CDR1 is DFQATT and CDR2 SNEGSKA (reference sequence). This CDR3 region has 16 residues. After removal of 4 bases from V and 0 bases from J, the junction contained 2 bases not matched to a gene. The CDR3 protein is CSAKGTSGSSYNEQFF. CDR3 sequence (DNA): TGCAGTGCTAAAGGGACTAGCGGGAGCTCCTACAATGAGCAGTTCTTC.

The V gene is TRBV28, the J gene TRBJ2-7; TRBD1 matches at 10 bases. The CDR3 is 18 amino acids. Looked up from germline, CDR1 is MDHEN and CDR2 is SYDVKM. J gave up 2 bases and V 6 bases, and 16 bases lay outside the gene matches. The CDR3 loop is CASRNTGTGENYPYEQYF. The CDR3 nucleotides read TGTGCCAGCAGGAATACCGGGACAGGGGAGAACTACCCCTACGAGCAGTACTTC.

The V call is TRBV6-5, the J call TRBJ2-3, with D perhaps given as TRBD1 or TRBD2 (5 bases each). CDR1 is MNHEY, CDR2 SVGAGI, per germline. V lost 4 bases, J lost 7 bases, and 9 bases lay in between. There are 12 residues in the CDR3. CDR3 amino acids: CASSWGFNTQYF. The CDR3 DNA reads TGTGCCAGCAGTTGGGGGTTTAATACGCAGTATTTT.

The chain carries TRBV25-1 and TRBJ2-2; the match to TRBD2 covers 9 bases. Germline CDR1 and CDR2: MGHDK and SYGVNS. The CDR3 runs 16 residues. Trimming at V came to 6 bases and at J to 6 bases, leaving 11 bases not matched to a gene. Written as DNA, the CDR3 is TGTGCCAGCAGCCGAGTAGCGGGGGCCTCTTCCGGGGAGCTGTTTTTT. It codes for CASSRVAGASSGELFF.